This T cell receptor (beta chain) was found in a study of naive CD8 T cells in extremely preterm neonates. Of note for this clone: No antigen is known for it.

Study observations and caveats: Preterm CDR3s were shorter than older groups', with fewer N additions and less trimming.

The V and J ends lost 2 bases and 4 bases respectively, with 15 bases between them. CDR1 and CDR2 (germline): SGHRS, YFSETQ. The CDR3 consists of 15 residues. Produced via immunoSEQ multiplex PCR; TCRdb's table is partial and in-frame only. The sample includes about 23,000 clones, 88% of them seen just once. Extremely preterm deliveries at roughly 23-27 weeks of gestation provided the preterm samples. The source material was naive CD8+ T cells from cord blood. The TCR comes from a boy who was born preterm. This chain connects TRBV5-1 to TRBJ2-5; tentatively, D is TRBD2 (6 bases). CDR3 sequence (DNA): TGCGCCAGCAGCTTTACTAGCAATCGGCCAGAGACCCAGTACTTC. Translating it yields CASSFTSNRPETQYF. Based on the CDR3 plus reference TRBV5-1 and TRBJ2-5, the full variable domain is KAGVTQTPRYLIKTRGQQVTLSCSPISGHRSVSWYQQTPGQGLQFLFEYFSETQRNKGNFPGRFSGRQFSNSRSEMNVSTLELGDSALYLCASSFTSNRPETQYFGPGTRLLVL.